A single sample is the source of the 21 T cell receptor beta chains below, sequenced in a study of shared clonotypes between healthy human individuals. Naive CD8 populations comprised CD45RO-negative cells positively selected for CCR7, excluding terminally differentiated effector memory CD45RA+ cells. TCRdb keeps only in-frame clones here, not all; method: immunoSEQ multiplex PCR. The sample includes over 2 million clones, around 96% seen only once; the top ten take around 1.1%. The specimen sequenced was naive CD8+ T cells sorted from blood. Receptors were obtained from a man aged 18 to 30 in good health.

The CDR3, as DNA: TGTGCCTGGATCCATGGCGGGAGAGGAGTAGATACGCAGTATTTT. It codes for CAWIHGGRGVDTQYF. J is TRBJ2-3 and V is TRBV30; 7 positions agree with TRBD2. This CDR3 has 15 amino acids. The V gene end was trimmed by 4 bases and the J gene end by 5 bases; junction bases not matched to a gene: 12. Germline lookup yields CDR1 GTSNPN and CDR2 SVGIG (reference sequence).

The V gene is TRBV11-2, the J gene TRBJ2-3, with no clear D. This CDR3 is built from 12 residues. Per the germline V gene, CDR1 is SGHAT and CDR2 is FQNNGV. V was cut by 5 bases and J by 5 bases, with 8 bases left in between. CDR3 DNA sequence: TGTGCCAGCAGCCTCGGATTAGATACGCAGTATTTT. Translated, it gives CASSLGLDTQYF. The variable domain in full, with the rest retrieved from reference TRBV11-2 and TRBJ2-3, is EAGVAQSPRYKIIEKRQSVAFWCNPISGHATLYWYQQILGQGPKLLIQFQNNGVVDDSQLPKDRFSAERLKGVDSTLKIQPAKLEDSAVYLCASSLGLDTQYFGPGTRLTVL.

Concerning this clone: Other nucleotide sequences in the sample specify the same CDR3. The chain joins TRBV28 to TRBJ2-7; unclear D gene. Germline V gives CDR1 MDHEN, CDR2 SYDVKM. V was trimmed by 3 bases and J by 4 bases, leaving 10 bases between them. The CDR3 spans 13 residues. CDR3 nucleotides: TGTGCCAGCAGTTTCGGCAGGTCTTACGAGCAGTACTTC. Its protein product is CASSFGRSYEQYF.

This sequence joins TRBV21-1 and TRBJ1-3. TRBV21-1 is shown as a pseudogene. The CDR3 extends over 16 amino acids. CDR3 in DNA: TGTGCCAGCAGCTCCCGGCCTCCGAGCTCTGGAAACACCATATATTTT. This codes for CASSSRPPSSGNTIYF.

The chain couples TRBV9 to TRBJ2-1; 8 bases are a match to TRBD2. Germline CDR1 and CDR2: SGDLS and YYNGEE. This CDR3 contains 15 residues. Germline trimming cut 6 bases from V and 2 bases from J; bases unmatched to any gene: 7. The CDR3 loop reads CASTPAGVPYNEQFF. CDR3 bases: TGTGCCAGCACCCCAGCGGGAGTCCCCTACAATGAGCAGTTCTTC.

V gene TRBV18 combines with J gene TRBJ2-7, with 8 nucleotides matching TRBD2. Trimming removed 3 bases from V and 0 bases from J; junction bases left unmatched: 13. Germline values: CDR1 KGHSH, CDR2 LQKENI. This CDR3 has 18 amino acids. The DNA for the CDR3 is TGTGCCAGCTCACCGACCGAGAATCTAGCGGGTAGCTCCTACGAGCAGTACTTC. It translates to CASSPTENLAGSSYEQYF.

The chain uses TRBV13 and TRBJ2-1; 11 nucleotides agree with TRBD2. V gave up 1 base and J gave up 9 bases; unmatched junction bases: 5. CDR3 length: 15 amino acids. The germline gives CDR1 PRHDT, CDR2 FYEKMQ (reference sequence). CDR3 nucleotide sequence: TGTGCCAGCAGCTTAGAACTAGCGGGAGTATCTGAGCAGTTCTTC. This translates into CASSLELAGVSEQFF.

V gene TRBV5-4 combines with J gene TRBJ2-6; a possible D gene is TRBD1 (6 bases). Germline V lookup: CDR1 SGHNT, CDR2 YYREEE (reference sequence). The V and J ends lost 0 bases and 6 bases respectively, with 10 bases between them. This CDR3 is built from 15 residues. In nucleotides, the CDR3 is TGTGCCAGCAGCTTGGTGGCAGGGGAGGCCAACGTCCTGACTTTC. Encoded protein: CASSLVAGEANVLTF.

In DNA form, the CDR3 reads TGTGCCAGCAGCTCAACAGGGCCAAACTACGAGCAGTACTTC. Its translation is CASSSTGPNYEQYF. This chain connects TRBV7-2 to TRBJ2-7; D is possibly TRBD1 (6 bases). The CDR3 extends over 14 amino acids. V was cut by 4 bases and J by 3 bases, with 13 bases left in between. CDR1 is SGHTA and CDR2 is FQGNSA in the germline V gene.

The V and J genes are TRBV6-6 and TRBJ2-5; 12 bases align to TRBD1. Germline values: CDR1 MNHNY, CDR2 SVGAGI (reference sequence). CDR3 length: 15 amino acids. Trimming took 10 bases from V and 5 from J; bases not matched to a gene: 11. This chain's CDR3 is CATAGTGGLWETQYF. CDR3 sequence (DNA): TGTGCCACCGCCGGGACAGGGGGCTTATGGGAGACCCAGTACTTC.

For the CDR3, the DNA is TGTGCCAGCAGAGGGGAGGCGGCCTACGAGCAGTACTTC. Amino acids: CASRGEAAYEQYF. The chain joins TRBV6-5 to TRBJ2-7, with D perhaps matching TRBD2 (6 bases). V lost 6 bases to trimming and J lost 2 bases, with 11 bases between them. CDR3 size: 13 residues. Germline V lookup: CDR1 MNHEY, CDR2 SVGAGI.

This chain connects TRBV5-1 to TRBJ1-2; 9 positions match TRBD1. CDR1 is SGHRS and CDR2 is YFSETQ in the germline V gene. The V gene end was trimmed by 3 bases and the J gene end by 4 bases; junction bases not matched to a gene: 7. The CDR3 sequence is 15 residues long. This CDR3 is CASSSAGTGSYGYTF. CDR3 bases: TGCGCCAGCAGCTCGGCCGGGACAGGGAGCTATGGCTACACCTTC.

The V call is TRBV4-3, the J call TRBJ1-6; TRBD1 agrees at 7 bases. The trim removed 0 bases at V and 0 bases at J, leaving 8 bases unmatched. There are 19 residues in the CDR3. CDR1 and CDR2 (germline): LGHNA, YSLEER. The CDR3 sequence: CASSQDLGTESSYNSPLHF. DNA of the CDR3: TGCGCCAGCAGCCAAGATCTGGGGACAGAGTCCTCCTATAATTCACCCCTCCACTTT.

The V gene is TRBV27, the J gene TRBJ2-7; D perhaps matches TRBD1 (5 bases). V was cut by 2 bases and J by 3 bases, with 14 bases left in between. CDR3 length: 15 amino acids. Per germline, CDR1 MNHEY and CDR2 SMNVEV (reference sequence). CDR3 protein: CASSLGDSLFYEQYF. The DNA for the CDR3 is TGTGCCAGCAGTTTAGGAGACAGCCTCTTCTACGAGCAGTACTTC.

This chain joins TRBV28 and TRBJ1-5; unclear D gene. The CDR3 runs 16 residues. Germline CDR1 is MDHEN and CDR2 is SYDVKM. V was clipped by 6 bases and J by 10 bases, with 25 bases between them. The CDR3 nucleotides read TGTGCCAGCAGAGAAACGGCAGGAGCCCACATCGAACCCCAGCATTTT. This gives the protein CASRETAGAHIEPQHF.

The chain combines TRBV27 with TRBJ1-2; D gene uncertain. The CDR3 loop spans 14 amino acids. V was cut by 5 bases and J by 6 bases, with 16 bases left in between. Germline-derived CDR1 and CDR2 are MNHEY and SMNVEV (reference sequence). CDR3 coding DNA: TGTGCCAGCAGTCCTACGGGAGCTTGGGATGGCTACACCTTC. Translation gives CASSPTGAWDGYTF.

The CDR3 sequence is CASSFGVGNTEAFF. CDR3 bases: TGTGCCAGCAGTTTCGGGGTCGGGAACACTGAAGCTTTCTTT. The chain recombines TRBV27 with TRBJ1-1; D unclear. Trimming cost V 3 bases and J 1 base, with 9 bases left between them. There are 14 residues in the CDR3. Germline values: CDR1 MNHEY, CDR2 SMNVEV (reference sequence).

The chain uses TRBV6-5 and TRBJ1-2; TRBD1 matches 8 bases. V gave up 11 bases and J gave up 0 bases; unmatched junction bases: 11. CDR3 size: 15 residues. Germline CDR1 and CDR2: MNHEY and SVGAGI. CDR3 DNA: TGTGCCCGCACCAGGGGGCAGTCCCCTAACTATGGCTACACCTTC. It translates to CARTRGQSPNYGYTF.

This clone was found a few times. The same CDR3 can be traced to other DNA sequences in this sample. CDR3 nucleotides: TGTGCCAGTAGTGAGGGTTCTGGAAACACCATATATTTT. It yields the protein CASSEGSGNTIYF. The rearrangement joins TRBV19 to TRBJ1-3, with unresolved D. CDR1 LNHDA and CDR2 SQIVND come from the germline V gene (reference sequence). The CDR3 is 13 amino acids. V dropped 5 bases and J dropped 1 base, with 6 bases sitting between them.

The genes are TRBV7-8 and TRBJ2-3; the D is unclear. Germline-derived CDR1 and CDR2 are SGHVS and FQNEAQ. The CDR3 has 14 amino acids. The V gene lost 8 bases and the J gene lost 2 bases, with 14 bases spanning the gap. DNA of the CDR3: TGTGCCAGCTTACCGGGCGGTGTCACAGATACGCAGTATTTT. Its protein product is CASLPGGVTDTQYF.

The sample holds one count of this clone. V usage is TRBV13 and J usage is TRBJ2-2, with D unclear. CDR1 is PRHDT and CDR2 is FYEKMQ in the germline V gene (reference sequence). The CDR3 spans 12 residues. With 4 bases removed from V and 7 bases from J, the gap between germline ends came to 7 bases. In DNA form, the CDR3 reads TGTGCCAGCAGCTCTGACGACGGGGAGCTGTTTTTT. Translation: CASSSDDGELFF.